Listed below are T cell receptor beta chains from one sample, sequenced in a study of monozygotic twins with cystic fibrosis. Method: immunoSEQ multiplex PCR; TCRdb's copy keeps in-frame clones and lacks some. The sample lists 25,000 to 30,000 clones; approximately 90% were seen once. The sequencing sample was made of blood. These receptors all stem from a girl aged 2 to 10 with cystic fibrosis. Both conserved end residues are part of each CDR3. D genes are given only for firm matches. Rows may omit the clone size; those that give it use once, few, many or a size class.

J gene: TRBJ1-2
V gene: TRBV6-1
clone size: NA
D gene: TRBD1
CDR3 protein: CASNTGGGYGYTF
CDR3 DNA: TGTGCCAGCAATACAGGGGGCGGCTATGGCTACACCTTC

J gene: TRBJ2-4
V gene: TRBV7-9
clone size: NA
D gene: NA
CDR3 protein: CASSRKDKNIQYF
CDR3 DNA: TGTGCCAGCAGCCGAAAGGATAAAAACATTCAGTACTTC

J gene: TRBJ1-5
V gene: TRBV7-9
clone size: few
D gene: NA
CDR3 protein: CAIPPGGPQHF
CDR3 DNA: TGTGCCATCCCTCCGGGGGGGCCCCAGCATTTT

J gene: TRBJ1-6
V gene: TRBV7-2
clone size: NA
D gene: NA
CDR3 protein: CASSSRADSPLHF
CDR3 DNA: TGTGCCAGCAGCTCCAGGGCTGATTCACCCCTCCACTTT

J gene: TRBJ1-2
V gene: TRBV5-4
clone size: NA
D gene: NA
CDR3 protein: CASTRGDGYTF
CDR3 DNA: TGTGCCAGCACCCGAGGGGATGGCTACACCTTC

J gene: TRBJ2-7
V gene: TRBV2
clone size: NA
D gene: TRBD1
CDR3 protein: CASRDRGQVVEQYF
CDR3 DNA: TGTGCCAGTCGGGACAGGGGGCAGGTCGTCGAGCAGTACTTC

J gene: TRBJ1-2
V gene: TRBV6-6
clone size: NA
D gene: NA
CDR3 protein: CASSYPRDGYTF
CDR3 DNA: TGTGCCAGCAGTTACCCCAGGGATGGCTACACCTTC

J gene: TRBJ2-3
V gene: TRBV7-3
clone size: NA
D gene: TRBD2
CDR3 protein: CASSLARAGGTDTQYF
CDR3 DNA: TGTGCCAGCAGCTTAGCAAGAGCGGGGGGCACAGATACGCAGTATTTT

J gene: TRBJ1-2
V gene: TRBV4-3
clone size: NA
D gene: TRBD1
CDR3 protein: CASSQGTGESGYTF
CDR3 DNA: TGCGCCAGCAGCCAAGGGACAGGGGAATCCGGCTACACCTTC

J gene: TRBJ2-2
V gene: TRBV6-1
clone size: NA
D gene: NA
CDR3 protein: CASSELGSTGELFF
CDR3 DNA: TGTGCCAGCAGTGAACTGGGGAGCACCGGGGAGCTGTTTTTT